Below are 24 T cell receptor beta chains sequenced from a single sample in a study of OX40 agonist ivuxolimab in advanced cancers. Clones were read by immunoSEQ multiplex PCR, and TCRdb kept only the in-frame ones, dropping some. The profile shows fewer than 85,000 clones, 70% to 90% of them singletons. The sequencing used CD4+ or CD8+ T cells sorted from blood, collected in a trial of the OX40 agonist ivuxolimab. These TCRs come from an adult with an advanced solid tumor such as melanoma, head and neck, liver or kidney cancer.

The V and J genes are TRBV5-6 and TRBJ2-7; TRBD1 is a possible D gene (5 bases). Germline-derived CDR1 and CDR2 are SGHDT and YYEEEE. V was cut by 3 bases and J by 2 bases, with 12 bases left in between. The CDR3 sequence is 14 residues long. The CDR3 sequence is CASSWGRQPYEQYF. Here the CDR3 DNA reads TGTGCCAGCAGCTGGGGCCGACAGCCCTACGAGCAGTACTTC. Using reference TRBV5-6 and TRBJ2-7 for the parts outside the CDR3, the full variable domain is DAGVTQSPTHLIKTRGQQVTLRCSPKSGHDTVSWYQQALGQGPQFIFQYYEEEERQRGNFPDRFSGHQFPNYSSELNVNALLLGDSALYLCASSWGRQPYEQYFGPGTRLTVT.

The CDR3: CASSMLAGGESRAFF. In DNA form, the CDR3 reads TGTGCCAGTAGTATGTTGGCAGGGGGCGAATCTCGAGCTTTCTTT. V usage is TRBV19 and J usage is TRBJ1-1; 8 positions agree with TRBD1. The CDR3 is made up of 15 amino acids. CDR1 and CDR2 from the germline V gene are LNHDA and SQIVND (reference sequence). Unmatched junction bases numbered 13, after V lost 3 bases and J lost 10 bases.

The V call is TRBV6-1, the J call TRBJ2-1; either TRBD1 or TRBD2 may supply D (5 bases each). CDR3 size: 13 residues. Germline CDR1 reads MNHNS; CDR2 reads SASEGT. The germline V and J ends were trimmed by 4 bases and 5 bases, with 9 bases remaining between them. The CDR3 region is CASSGRDHNEQFF. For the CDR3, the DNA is TGTGCCAGCAGTGGCCGGGACCACAATGAGCAGTTCTTC.

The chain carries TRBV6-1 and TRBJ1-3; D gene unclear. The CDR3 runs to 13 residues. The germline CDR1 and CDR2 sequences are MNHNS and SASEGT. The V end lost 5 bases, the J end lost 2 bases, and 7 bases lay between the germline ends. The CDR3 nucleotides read TGTGCCAGCAGTCCCCAGACTGGAAACACCATATATTTT. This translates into CASSPQTGNTIYF.

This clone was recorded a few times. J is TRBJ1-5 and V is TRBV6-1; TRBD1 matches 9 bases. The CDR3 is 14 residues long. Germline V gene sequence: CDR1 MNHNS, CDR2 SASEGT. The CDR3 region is CASADRGSNQPQHF. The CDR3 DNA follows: TGTGCAAGCGCGGACAGGGGAAGCAATCAGCCCCAGCATTTT.

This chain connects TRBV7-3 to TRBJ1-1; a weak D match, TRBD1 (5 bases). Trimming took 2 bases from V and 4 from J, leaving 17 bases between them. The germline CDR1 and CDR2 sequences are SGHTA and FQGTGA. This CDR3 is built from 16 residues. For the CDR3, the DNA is TGTGCCAGCAGCTTAGGGGACTTGCGGGGCGGCACTGAAGCTTTCTTT. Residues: CASSLGDLRGGTEAFF.

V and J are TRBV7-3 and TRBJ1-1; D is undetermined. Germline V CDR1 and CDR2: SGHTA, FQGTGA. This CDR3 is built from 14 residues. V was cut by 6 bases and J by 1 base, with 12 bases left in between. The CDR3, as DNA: TGTGCCAGCAGTCGCCTCAGGCGGAACACTGAAGCTTTCTTT. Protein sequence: CASSRLRRNTEAFF.

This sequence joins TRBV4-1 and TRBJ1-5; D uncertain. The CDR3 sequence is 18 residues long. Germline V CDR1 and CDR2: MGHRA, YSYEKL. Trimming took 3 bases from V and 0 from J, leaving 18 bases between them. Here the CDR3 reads CASSQYDNVLNSNQPQHF. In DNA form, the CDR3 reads TGCGCCAGCAGCCAGTACGATAACGTACTGAATAGCAATCAGCCCCAGCATTTT.

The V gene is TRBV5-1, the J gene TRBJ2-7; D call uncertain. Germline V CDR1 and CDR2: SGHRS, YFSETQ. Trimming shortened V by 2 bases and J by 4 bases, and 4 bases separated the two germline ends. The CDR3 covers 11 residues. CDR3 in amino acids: CASSLEYEQYF. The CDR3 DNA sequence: TGCGCCAGCAGCTTAGAGTACGAGCAGTACTTC.

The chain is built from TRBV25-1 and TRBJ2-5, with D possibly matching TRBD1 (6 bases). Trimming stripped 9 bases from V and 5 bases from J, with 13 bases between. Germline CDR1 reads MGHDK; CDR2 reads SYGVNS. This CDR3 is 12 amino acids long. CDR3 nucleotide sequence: TGTGCCAGTACAGGGCAAGGGGAGACCCAGTACTTC. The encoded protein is CASTGQGETQYF. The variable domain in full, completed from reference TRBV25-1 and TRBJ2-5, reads EADIYQTPRYLVIGTGKKITLECSQTMGHDKMYWYQQDPGMELHLIHYSYGVNSTEKGDLSSESTVSRIRTEHFPLTLESARPSHTSQYLCASTGQGETQYFGPGTRLLVL.

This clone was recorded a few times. CDR3 amino acids: CASSPPRRRSYEQYF. For the CDR3, the DNA is TGTGCCAGCAGCCCCCCCCGGAGGAGGTCCTACGAGCAGTACTTC. This rearrangement joins TRBV5-6 to TRBJ2-7, with D tentatively TRBD2 (5 bases). The germline V gene encodes CDR1 SGHDT and CDR2 YYEEEE. This CDR3 spans 15 amino acids. With 4 bases removed from V and 1 base from J, the gap between germline ends came to 15 bases. Variable domain in full (rest from reference TRBV5-6 and TRBJ2-7): DAGVTQSPTHLIKTRGQQVTLRCSPKSGHDTVSWYQQALGQGPQFIFQYYEEEERQRGNFPDRFSGHQFPNYSSELNVNALLLGDSALYLCASSPPRRRSYEQYFGPGTRLTVT.

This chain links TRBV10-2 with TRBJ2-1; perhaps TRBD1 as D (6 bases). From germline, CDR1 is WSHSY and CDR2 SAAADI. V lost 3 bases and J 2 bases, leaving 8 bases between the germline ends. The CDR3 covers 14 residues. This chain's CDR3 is CASSDWDTYNEQFF. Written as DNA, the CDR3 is TGCGCCAGCAGTGATTGGGACACCTACAATGAGCAGTTCTTC.

For the CDR3, the DNA is TGTGCCAGCAGTTTTGCGTTCTCCTACGAGCAGTACTTC. Residues: CASSFAFSYEQYF. The rearrangement uses TRBV27 and TRBJ2-7; D remains unclear. With 3 bases removed from V and 0 bases from J, the gap between germline ends came to 6 bases. Germline CDR1 and CDR2: MNHEY and SMNVEV (reference sequence). The CDR3 sequence is 13 residues long.

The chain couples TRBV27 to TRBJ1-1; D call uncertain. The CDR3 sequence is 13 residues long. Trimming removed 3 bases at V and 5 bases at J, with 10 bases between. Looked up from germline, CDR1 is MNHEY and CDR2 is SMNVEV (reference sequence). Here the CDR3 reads CASSLSGGTEAFF. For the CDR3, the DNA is TGTGCCAGCAGTTTGTCGGGCGGTACTGAAGCTTTCTTT.

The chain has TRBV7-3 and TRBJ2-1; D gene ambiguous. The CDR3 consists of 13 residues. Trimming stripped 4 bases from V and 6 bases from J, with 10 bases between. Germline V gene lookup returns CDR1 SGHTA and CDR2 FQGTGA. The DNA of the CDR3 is TGTGCCAGCAGCTCGCTTGGGCCCAATGAGCAGTTCTTC. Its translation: CASSSLGPNEQFF.

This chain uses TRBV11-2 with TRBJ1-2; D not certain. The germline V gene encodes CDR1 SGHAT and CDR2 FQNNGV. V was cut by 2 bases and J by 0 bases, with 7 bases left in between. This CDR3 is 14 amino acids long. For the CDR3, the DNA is TGTGCCAGCAGCTTAATCCGGGCTAACTATGGCTACACCTTC. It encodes CASSLIRANYGYTF.

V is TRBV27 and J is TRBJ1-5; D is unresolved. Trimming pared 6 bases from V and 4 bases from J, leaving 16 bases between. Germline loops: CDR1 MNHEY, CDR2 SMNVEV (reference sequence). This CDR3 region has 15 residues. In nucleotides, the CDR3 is TGTGCCAGCAGGCATACAGCGAGGGCTAATCAGCCCCAGCATTTT. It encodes CASRHTARANQPQHF.

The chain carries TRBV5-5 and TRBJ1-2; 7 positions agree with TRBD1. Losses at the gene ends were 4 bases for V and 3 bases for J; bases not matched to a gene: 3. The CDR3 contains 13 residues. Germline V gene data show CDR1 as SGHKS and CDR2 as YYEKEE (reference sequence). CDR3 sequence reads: CASSPQGDYGYTF. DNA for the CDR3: TGTGCCAGCAGCCCCCAGGGGGACTATGGCTACACCTTC. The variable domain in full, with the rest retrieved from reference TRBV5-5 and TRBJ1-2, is DAGVTQSPTHLIKTRGQQVTLRCSPISGHKSVSWYQQVLGQGPQFIFQYYEKEERGRGNFPDRFSARQFPNYSSELNVNALLLGDSALYLCASSPQGDYGYTFGSGTRLTVV.

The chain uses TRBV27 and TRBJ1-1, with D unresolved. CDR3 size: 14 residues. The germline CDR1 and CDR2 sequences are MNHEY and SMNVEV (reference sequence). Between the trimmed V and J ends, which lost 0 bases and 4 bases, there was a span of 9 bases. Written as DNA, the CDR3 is TGTGCCAGCAGTTTATCGACCGCCGGCACTGAAGCTTTCTTT. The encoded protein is CASSLSTAGTEAFF.

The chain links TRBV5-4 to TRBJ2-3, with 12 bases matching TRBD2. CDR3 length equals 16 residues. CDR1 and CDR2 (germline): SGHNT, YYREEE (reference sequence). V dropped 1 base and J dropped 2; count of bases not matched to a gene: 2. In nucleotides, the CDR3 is TGTGCCAGCAGCTTGACTAGCGGGGGGTCCACAGATACGCAGTATTTT. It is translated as CASSLTSGGSTDTQYF.

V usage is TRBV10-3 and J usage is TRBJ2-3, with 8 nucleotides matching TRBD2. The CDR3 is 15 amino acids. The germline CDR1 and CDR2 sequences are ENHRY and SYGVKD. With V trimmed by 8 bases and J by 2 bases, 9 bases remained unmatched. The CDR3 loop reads CAIAPIAGYTDTQYF. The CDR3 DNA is TGTGCCATCGCCCCAATAGCGGGGTACACAGATACGCAGTATTTT.

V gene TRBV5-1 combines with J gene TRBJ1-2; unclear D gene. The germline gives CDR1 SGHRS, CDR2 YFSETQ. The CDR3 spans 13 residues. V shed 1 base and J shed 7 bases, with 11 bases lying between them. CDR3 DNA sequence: TGCGCCAGCAGCTTGCTGGACGGTGGTGGCTACACCTTC. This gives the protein CASSLLDGGGYTF.

The CDR3 bases are TGCGCCAGCAGCGATGCGCAGACCACAGATACGCAGTATTTT. Translating it yields CASSDAQTTDTQYF. The chain carries TRBV10-1 and TRBJ2-3; D uncertain. The germline V and J ends were trimmed by 6 bases and 2 bases, with 12 bases remaining between them. The CDR3 loop spans 14 amino acids. CDR1 WNHNN and CDR2 SYGVQD come from the germline V gene (reference sequence).

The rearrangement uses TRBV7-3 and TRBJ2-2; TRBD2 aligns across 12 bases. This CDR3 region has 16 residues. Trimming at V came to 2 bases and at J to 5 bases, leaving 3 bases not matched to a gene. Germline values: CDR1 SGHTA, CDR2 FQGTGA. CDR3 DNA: TGTGCCAGCAGCTTATCCGGGACTAGCGGGACCGGGGAGCTGTTTTTT. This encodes CASSLSGTSGTGELFF.